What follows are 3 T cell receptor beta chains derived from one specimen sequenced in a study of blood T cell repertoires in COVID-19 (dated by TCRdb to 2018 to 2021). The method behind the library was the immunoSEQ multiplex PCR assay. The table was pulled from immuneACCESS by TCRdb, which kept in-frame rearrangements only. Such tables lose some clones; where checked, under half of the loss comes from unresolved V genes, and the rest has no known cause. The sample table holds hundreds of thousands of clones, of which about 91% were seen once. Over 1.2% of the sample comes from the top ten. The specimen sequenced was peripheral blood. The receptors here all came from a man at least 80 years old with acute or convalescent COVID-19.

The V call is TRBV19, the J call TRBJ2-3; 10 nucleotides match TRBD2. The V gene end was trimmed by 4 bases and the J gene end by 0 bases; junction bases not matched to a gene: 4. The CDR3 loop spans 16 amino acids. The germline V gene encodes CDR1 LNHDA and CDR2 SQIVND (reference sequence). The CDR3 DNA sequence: TGTGCCAGTAGTACTCAACTAGCGGGGAGCACAGATACGCAGTATTTT. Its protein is CASSTQLAGSTDTQYF. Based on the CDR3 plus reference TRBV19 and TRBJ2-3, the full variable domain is DGGITQSPKYLFRKEGQNVTLSCEQNLNHDAMYWYRQDPGQGLRLIYYSQIVNDFQKGDIAEGYSVSREKKESFPLTVTSAQKNPTAFYLCASSTQLAGSTDTQYFGPGTRLTVL.

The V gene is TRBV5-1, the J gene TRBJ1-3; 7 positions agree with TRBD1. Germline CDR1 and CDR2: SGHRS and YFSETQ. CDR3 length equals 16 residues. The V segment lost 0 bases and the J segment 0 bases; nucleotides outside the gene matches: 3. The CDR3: CASSLVGDSSGNTIYF. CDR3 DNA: TGCGCCAGCAGCTTGGTTGGGGACAGCTCTGGAAACACCATATATTTT.

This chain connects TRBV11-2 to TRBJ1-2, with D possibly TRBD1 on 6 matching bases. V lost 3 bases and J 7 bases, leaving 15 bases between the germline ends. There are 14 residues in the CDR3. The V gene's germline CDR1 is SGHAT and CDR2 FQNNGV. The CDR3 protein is CASSLIGGGAGYTF. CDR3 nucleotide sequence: TGTGCCAGCAGCTTGATCGGTGGGGGGGCTGGCTACACCTTC.